These 27 T cell receptor beta chains were sequenced from one sample in a study of Graves' ophthalmopathy and Graves' hyperthyroidism. As the template, RNA transcripts were used to amplify TCR beta CDR3 regions. HTBI-primed RT-PCR formed the first round, and a multiplex PCR formed the second. From the multiplex PCR reads, TCRdb called clonotypes with MiXCR, one entry per CDR3 protein. The sample has about 740,000 distinct CDR3 sequences, 40% seen once. Material: peripheral blood. The receptors shown here come from an adult man with Graves' ophthalmopathy.

This chain joins TRBV10-3 and TRBJ1-1; 9 bases are a match to TRBD1. This CDR3 spans 14 amino acids. CDR1 is ENHRY, CDR2 SYGVKD, per germline. Unmatched junction bases numbered 3, after V lost 4 bases and J lost 3 bases. The CDR3 loop reads CAISGDRDYTEAFF. CDR3 nucleotide sequence: TGTGCCATCAGTGGGGACAGGGACTACACTGAAGCTTTCTTT.

This clonotype was seen many times. This chain connects TRBV29-1 to TRBJ2-7, with TRBD1 as a possible D gene (6 bases). Trimming took off 4 bases at V and 3 bases at J, with 10 bases between the two ends. The CDR3 length is 12 residues. Germline lookup yields CDR1 SQVTM and CDR2 ANQGSEA. The CDR3 loop is CSVGTGNYEQYF. Written as DNA, the CDR3 is TGCAGCGTTGGAACAGGGAACTACGAGCAGTACTTC.

A single count supports this clonotype. The chain uses TRBV7-2 and TRBJ2-5, with a tentative D call TRBD1 (6 bases). This CDR3 has 15 amino acids. Trimming pared 11 bases from V and 0 bases from J, leaving 19 bases between. CDR1 and CDR2 (germline): SGHTA, FQGNSA. The CDR3 DNA reads as TGTGCCCGTAGGCCCTGCGACAGGTACCAAGAGACCCAGTACTTC. Encoded protein: CARRPCDRYQETQYF.

This clonotype was seen ten or more times. The V gene is TRBV10-3, the J gene TRBJ1-2, with D tentatively TRBD1 (5 bases). The CDR3 length is 15 residues. Germline CDR1 and CDR2: ENHRY and SYGVKD. With 0 bases removed from V and 6 bases from J, the gap between germline ends came to 14 bases. CDR3 DNA sequence: TGTGCCATCAGTGAGTCAAGACAGCCAAGGGATGGCTACACCTTC. It translates to CAISESRQPRDGYTF.

This clonotype was observed at least ten times. The rearrangement uses TRBV7-9 and TRBJ2-2, with D tentatively TRBD1 (5 bases). V was cut by 0 bases and J by 7 bases, with 9 bases left in between. Germline V CDR1 and CDR2: SEHNR, FQNEAQ (reference sequence). This CDR3 is built from 14 residues. CDR3 loop: CASSLAPGHGELFF. In nucleotides, the CDR3 is TGTGCCAGCAGCTTAGCGCCCGGACACGGGGAGCTGTTTTTT. Filled out from reference TRBV7-9 and TRBJ2-2, the complete variable domain reads DTGVSQNPRHKITKRGQNVTFRCDPISEHNRLYWYRQTLGQGPEFLTYFQNEAQLEKSRLLSDRFSAERPKGSFSTLEIQRTEQGDSAMYLCASSLAPGHGELFFGEGSRLTVL.

This clonotype was found a few times. The chain recombines TRBV10-2 with TRBJ2-6; 9 nucleotides match TRBD1. V dropped 3 bases and J dropped 0; count of bases not matched to a gene: 6. Germline CDR1 is WSHSY and CDR2 is SAAADI. This CDR3 is built from 18 residues. The CDR3 DNA reads as TGCGCCAGCAGTGATTGGACAGGGGTCCTCTCTGGGGCCAACGTCCTGACTTTC. Translating gives CASSDWTGVLSGANVLTF.

The rearrangement joins TRBV10-3 to TRBJ2-7; the match to TRBD2 covers 9 bases. This CDR3 has 11 amino acids. With V trimmed by 6 bases and J by 7 bases, 1 base remained unmatched. Germline CDR1 reads ENHRY; CDR2 reads SYGVKD. Here the CDR3 reads CAIRSGGEQYF. As DNA, the CDR3 is TGTGCCATCAGGAGCGGGGGGGAGCAGTACTTC.

With respect to this clonotype: At one end, the junction sequence differs from germline, possibly due to a read error. V is TRBV7-9 and J is TRBJ2-5; D is possibly TRBD2 (6 bases). Germline CDR1 SEHNR, CDR2 FQNEAQ (reference sequence). The length of the CDR3 is 13 residues. The CDR3 nucleotides read TGCGCCAGCAGTGAGTCCGGGAGAGAGACCCTGTACTTC. As protein: CASSESGRETLYF.

In its sample, this clonotype was seen a few times. The chain is built from TRBV5-6 and TRBJ1-6; 10 nucleotides line up with TRBD1. The CDR3 is made up of 16 amino acids. Trimming cost V 4 bases and J 4 bases; bases outside gene matches: 5. Germline V gene lookup returns CDR1 SGHDT and CDR2 YYEEEE. CDR3 coding DNA: TGTGCCAGCAGCGTCGGGACAGGGGCGTATAATTCACCCCTCCACTTT. It translates to CASSVGTGAYNSPLHF. Complete variable domain (other parts from reference TRBV5-6 and TRBJ1-6): DAGVTQSPTHLIKTRGQQVTLRCSPKSGHDTVSWYQQALGQGPQFIFQYYEEEERQRGNFPDRFSGHQFPNYSSELNVNALLLGDSALYLCASSVGTGAYNSPLHFGNGTRLTVT.

Of note for this clonotype: A clone one base away is much larger, so this may be a read error. The chain couples TRBV15 to TRBJ1-2; the D is unclear. Germline V gene data show CDR1 as LNHNV and CDR2 as YYDKDF (reference sequence). The CDR3 runs 13 residues. V dropped 5 bases and J dropped 4 bases, with 11 bases sitting between them. Here the CDR3 reads CATSLEEIYGYTF. CDR3 DNA sequence: TGTGCCACCAGCTTAGAGGAGATCTATGGCTACACCTTC.

Concerning this clonotype: This may be a read error, as it is one base from a much larger clone. V gene TRBV10-3 combines with J gene TRBJ1-1; TRBD1 is a possible D gene (5 bases). CDR3 size: 17 residues. Trimming took off 2 bases at V and 2 bases at J, with 18 bases between the two ends. Germline CDR1 ENHRY, CDR2 SYGVKD. The CDR3 protein is CAISEKPGRPLNTEAFF. The CDR3 region has the DNA TGTGCCATCAGTGAGAAACCGGGACGGCCACTAAACACTGAAGCTTTCTTT.

This sequence joins TRBV2 and TRBJ1-1, with D maybe TRBD1 (6 bases). CDR3 length: 15 residues. V was shortened by 3 bases and J by 5 bases, with 16 bases between the two germline ends. CDR1 and CDR2 (germline): SNHLY, FYNNEI. The CDR3 loop reads CASSDGGAPSTEAFF. CDR3 sequence (DNA): TGTGCCAGCAGTGATGGGGGGGCGCCTAGTACTGAAGCTTTCTTT. The variable domain in full, with the rest retrieved from reference TRBV2 and TRBJ1-1, is EPEVTQTPSHQVTQMGQEVILRCVPISNHLYFYWYRQILGQKVEFLVSFYNNEISEKSEIFDDQFSVERPDGSNFTLKIRSTKLEDSAMYFCASSDGGAPSTEAFFGQGTRLTVV.

A note on this clonotype: Sequence at one end of the junction differs from germline and may be a read error. The chain carries TRBV11-1 and TRBJ2-7; 7 nucleotides align to TRBD2. CDR3 length: 13 amino acids. Per germline, CDR1 SGHAT and CDR2 FQDESV (reference sequence). The CDR3 DNA reads as TGTGCCGGCAGCCCCTCGGCGGGGGAGGAGCAGTACTTC. It codes for CAGSPSAGEEQYF.

Concerning this clonotype: This could be a read error, since a much larger clone is one nucleotide away. CDR3 DNA sequence: TGTGCCAGCAAACGGGGTGGCACTGAAGCTTTCTTT. Translation gives CASKRGGTEAFF. This chain joins TRBV11-2 and TRBJ1-1; D is unresolved. In germline, CDR1 is SGHAT, CDR2 FQNNGV. The CDR3 contains 12 residues. Trimming took 7 bases from V and 4 from J, leaving 10 bases between them.

V is TRBV9 and J is TRBJ1-4; D is unclear. Germline V lookup: CDR1 SGDLS, CDR2 YYNGEE. The CDR3 contains 12 residues. V was cut by 4 bases and J by 7 bases, with 8 bases left in between. The CDR3 DNA reads as TGTGCCAGCAGCCCGTACAGTGAAAAACTGTTTTTT. Amino acid sequence: CASSPYSEKLFF. Looking up the rest from reference TRBV9 and TRBJ1-4 gives the full variable domain: DSGVTQTPKHLITATGQRVTLRCSPRSGDLSVYWYQQSLDQGLQFLIQYYNGEERAKGNILERFSAQQFPDLHSELNLSSLELGDSALYFCASSPYSEKLFFGSGTQLSVL.

This clonotype was detected many times. V usage is TRBV29-1 and J usage is TRBJ1-2, with 7 bases identical to TRBD1. CDR1 SQVTM and CDR2 ANQGSEA come from the germline V gene. This CDR3 comprises 14 residues. V dropped 7 bases and J dropped 4; count of bases not matched to a gene: 12. For the CDR3, the DNA is TGCAGCGGGGAGGTTATTGACAGGGCCTATGGCTACACCTTC. Its translation is CSGEVIDRAYGYTF. Variable domain in full (rest from reference TRBV29-1 and TRBJ1-2): SAVISQKPSRDICQRGTSLTIQCQVDSQVTMMFWYRQQPGQSLTLIATANQGSEATYESGFVIDKFPISRPNLTFSTLTVSNMSPEDSSIYLCSGEVIDRAYGYTFGSGTRLTVV.

The CDR3 bases are TGTGCCATCACTAGCGGAGAAAGCACAGATACGCAGTATTTT. Translation gives CAITSGESTDTQYF. The chain couples TRBV10-3 to TRBJ2-3; the match to TRBD2 covers 7 bases. From germline, CDR1 is ENHRY and CDR2 SYGVKD. V trimming: 7 bases; J trimming: 0 bases; junction bases outside the gene matches: 4. The CDR3 extends over 14 amino acids.

This clonotype has at least ten counts. V is TRBV10-3 and J is TRBJ1-1; D not resolved. Trimming pared 8 bases from V and 3 bases from J, leaving 10 bases between. This CDR3 spans 12 amino acids. Per germline, CDR1 ENHRY and CDR2 SYGVKD. In DNA, the CDR3 is TGTGCCATCGGTTCCACGGACACTGAAGCTTTCTTT. Protein: CAIGSTDTEAFF.

The chain has TRBV10-2 and TRBJ1-2, with 8 bases that match TRBD1. Germline CDR1 reads WSHSY; CDR2 reads SAAADI. The CDR3 extends over 12 amino acids. V shed 7 bases, J shed 6 bases, and the junction held 4 bases outside the gene matches. DNA of the CDR3: TGCGCCAGCAAGGACAGGGTTGATGGCTACACCTTC. Translated: CASKDRVDGYTF.

The genes are TRBV25-1 and TRBJ1-2; tentative D call: TRBD1 (5 bases). The CDR3 consists of 14 residues. V lost 1 base and J 5 bases, leaving 11 bases between the germline ends. Germline CDR1 is MGHDK and CDR2 is SYGVNS. The CDR3, as DNA: TGTGCCAGCAGTGAATTGGCGGGGCCTTATGGCTACACCTTC. This encodes CASSELAGPYGYTF.

CDR3: CASSPRDRGRRGANEKLFF. CDR3 nucleotide sequence: TGTGCCAGCAGCCCCCGGGACAGGGGGCGCAGAGGAGCTAATGAAAAACTGTTTTTT. The chain uses TRBV7-2 and TRBJ1-4; 12 positions agree with TRBD1. The V and J ends lost 5 bases and 3 bases, in that order; junction bases with no gene match: 13. Germline CDR1 and CDR2: SGHTA and FQGNSA. The CDR3 is 19 residues long.

About this clonotype: At one end the junction does not follow the germline gene, possibly because of a read error. The chain links TRBV4-3 to TRBJ2-7, with unresolved D. Germline CDR1 and CDR2: LGHNA and YSLEER. The CDR3 is 11 residues long. CDR3 sequence: CASSQGELLSF. CDR3 DNA sequence: TGCGCCAGCAGCCAAGGTGAATTGTTGTCCTTC.

This clonotype has at least ten counts. The chain is built from TRBV19 and TRBJ1-5; D gene unclear. CDR3 length: 14 amino acids. V was clipped by 6 bases and J by 1 base, with 10 bases between them. Germline loops: CDR1 LNHDA, CDR2 SQIVND (reference sequence). The CDR3 bases are TGTGCCAGTAGCTCTGGGCTGAGCAATCAGCCCCAGCATTTT. This codes for CASSSGLSNQPQHF.

On this clonotype itself: A read error may be the cause here, since a much bigger clone is one base away. V usage is TRBV7-9 and J usage is TRBJ1-6, with TRBD1 as a possible D gene (5 bases). Germline CDR1 and CDR2: SEHNR and FQNEAQ (reference sequence). Trimming shortened V by 2 bases and J by 9 bases, and 20 bases separated the two germline ends. The CDR3 spans 17 residues. The CDR3 DNA reads TGTGCCAGCAGCTTATATTCGGCAGGGAAGACCAGTTCACCCCTCCACTTT. Its protein is CASSLYSAGKTSSPLHF.

This clonotype came up a few times. Relative to the germline gene, one junction end is altered; a read error may explain this. The J gene is TRBJ2-7, the V gene TRBV12-3 or TRBV12-4; D possibly corresponds to TRBD2 (6 bases). This CDR3 spans 13 amino acids. CDR3 residues: CASSLAPRVEQYF. CDR3 in DNA: TGTGCCAGCAGTCTAGCGCCCAGGGTCGAGCAGTACTTC.

To note about this clonotype: A read error is possible here, since a much larger clone lies one base away. The chain recombines TRBV9 with TRBJ1-4, with 10 bases that match TRBD1. Germline CDR1 reads SGDLS; CDR2 reads YYNGEE. CDR3 size: 16 residues. The J segment lost 7 bases and the V segment lost 4 bases, leaving 10 bases of the junction unmatched. CDR3 DNA sequence: TGTGCCAGCAGCCCAACCCCCGGGACAGGGGCTGAAAAACTGTTTTTT. This gives the protein CASSPTPGTGAEKLFF.

With respect to this clonotype: A single base separates this from a much larger clone, so it may be a read error. The CDR3 carries no conserved terminal phenylalanine or tryptophan, so it likely arises from a read error. The chain carries TRBV20-1 and TRBJ1-2; TRBD1 might be the D (5 bases). Germline-derived CDR1 and CDR2 are DFQATT and SNEGSKA (reference sequence). The CDR3 loop spans 13 amino acids. Trimming pared 3 bases from V and 4 bases from J, leaving 12 bases between. Written as DNA, the CDR3 is TGCAGTGCTAGTCCAGGGCTCGCCTATGGCTACACCCTC. This codes for CSASPGLAYGYTL.